This T cell receptor (beta chain) was sequenced for a study of lymphopenia after photon versus proton radiotherapy. Regarding the study as a whole: Survival link was tested only in deceased patients; proton benefit remains a possibility.

Assay used: immunoSEQ multiplex PCR; TCRdb lists only in-frame clones, some missing. This sample has some 42,000 clones, with approximately 82% found just once. This clone was recorded once. Its matching antigen is unknown. J was trimmed by 1 base and V by 2 bases; bases with no gene match: 7. The CDR3 spans 16 residues. CDR1 and CDR2 (germline): MNHNS, SASEGT. The TCR comes from an older woman with pancreatic cancer. This chain links TRBV6-1 with TRBJ2-7; 8 bases line up with TRBD2. The material was peripheral blood, obtained from a patient treated with proton-based radiotherapy. The CDR3 DNA reads TGTGCCAGCAGTGAACCCAAGGCTAGCGGGTCCTACGAGCAGTACTTC. Residues: CASSEPKASGSYEQYF.